The next 28 T cell receptor beta chains were all read from a single sample in a study of regulatory T cells in long-lasting Graves disease (dated by TCRdb to about 2021). The library was made by multiplex PCR. Sequencing used an Illumina HiSeq 4000. TCR beta libraries were built with iRepertoire HTBI primers and Arm-PCR amplification of CDR3 regions. The public sequencing data were trimmed at Q25 with fastp and processed into clonotypes with MiXCR by TCRdb, which kept only in-frame beta chains. Entries are consolidated by CDR3 protein sequence, retaining the most common genes and DNA. The sample includes approximately 390,000 distinct CDR3 sequences, with roughly 16% observed a single time. The leading ten clones occupy 20% of the sample. Reading the label with the study, this specimen's time point is: newly diagnosed GD, antithyroid drugs for less than 3 months. RNA was extracted from PBMCs in TRIzol for both TCR sequencing and RNA sequencing.

These same data were also listed under a study on T cells in Graves' hyperthyroidism and ophthalmopathy.

Source: peripheral blood mononuclear cells (PBMCs), taken at new diagnosis, from a patient treated with antithyroid drugs. The receptors stem from a woman under 30 with Graves disease. Donor details come from another sample of the same person, matched by shared clones.

This clonotype showed up just a few times. The chain has TRBV19 and TRBJ1-2; 10 nucleotides agree with TRBD1. Trimming at V came to 3 bases and at J to 3 bases, leaving 4 bases not matched to a gene. This CDR3 comprises 15 residues. Germline V gene lookup returns CDR1 LNHDA and CDR2 SQIVND (reference sequence). As DNA, the CDR3 is TGTGCCAGTAGTATGGCCGGGACAGGGGACTATGGCTACACCTTC. It encodes CASSMAGTGDYGYTF.

This clonotype was counted at least ten times. The J gene is TRBJ2-3, the V gene TRBV9; D gene unclear. There are 13 residues in the CDR3. Trimming cost V 0 bases and J 0 bases, with 2 bases left between them. Germline V gene sequence: CDR1 SGDLS, CDR2 YYNGEE. For the CDR3, the DNA is TGTGCCAGCAGCGTAGTTAGCACAGATACGCAGTATTTT. This sequence encodes CASSVVSTDTQYF. The variable domain in full, completed from reference TRBV9 and TRBJ2-3, reads DSGVTQTPKHLITATGQRVTLRCSPRSGDLSVYWYQQSLDQGLQFLIQYYNGEERAKGNILERFSAQQFPDLHSELNLSSLELGDSALYFCASSVVSTDTQYFGPGTRLTVL.

V usage is TRBV12-3 or TRBV12-4 and J usage is TRBJ2-4; D not certain. The CDR3 extends over 14 amino acids. Trimming took 2 bases from V and 6 from J, leaving 11 bases between them. The chain's CDR3 is CASSLLTEPNIQYF. Here the CDR3 DNA reads TGTGCCAGCAGTTTATTAACGGAACCAAACATTCAGTACTTC.

This clonotype showed up just a few times. This chain connects TRBV10-1 to TRBJ2-2; D possibly corresponds to TRBD1 (6 bases). Trimming shortened V by 4 bases and J by 3 bases, and 12 bases separated the two germline ends. Germline V gene sequence: CDR1 WNHNN, CDR2 SYGVQD (reference sequence). This CDR3 comprises 15 residues. Here the CDR3 DNA reads TGCGCCAGCAGTGTATGGGGGCTGGACACCGGGGAGCTGTTTTTT. This codes for CASSVWGLDTGELFF.

In this sample, this clonotype turned up many times. The CDR3 nucleotides are TGTGCCAGCACGACACAGGGGAACACTGAAGCTTTCTTT. Encoded protein: CASTTQGNTEAFF. The chain links TRBV2 to TRBJ1-1; tentative D call: TRBD1 (6 bases). CDR3 length equals 13 residues. Germline V gene lookup returns CDR1 SNHLY and CDR2 FYNNEI. Trimming pared 7 bases from V and 1 base from J, leaving 10 bases between.

The chain couples TRBV28 to TRBJ2-3; TRBD2 agrees at 11 bases. Losses at the gene ends were 8 bases for V and 5 bases for J; bases not matched to a gene: 9. This CDR3 is 15 amino acids long. The germline CDR1 and CDR2 sequences are MDHEN and SYDVKM. CDR3 sequence: CASRVAGGPGDTQYF. The CDR3 region has the DNA TGTGCCAGCCGTGTAGCGGGAGGGCCAGGAGATACGCAGTATTTT.

In the case of this clonotype: It may be a read error: a sequence one base away is much more abundant. The V and J genes are TRBV27 and TRBJ1-1; D is perhaps TRBD1 (5 bases). The CDR3 runs 16 residues. Germline V gene lookup returns CDR1 MNHEY and CDR2 SMNVEV (reference sequence). V lost 4 bases and J lost 3, with 18 bases in between. The CDR3 region is CASSWAGRGGDTEAFF. In DNA form, the CDR3 reads TGTGCCAGCAGTTGGGCAGGGCGGGGGGGAGACACTGAAGCTTTCTTT.

This clonotype was picked up many times. V usage is TRBV6-2 or TRBV6-3 and J usage is TRBJ2-1; D not certain. CDR3 length: 14 amino acids. The germline V gene encodes CDR1 MNHEY and CDR2 SVGEGT. With 1 base removed from V and 5 bases from J, the gap between germline ends came to 9 bases. In DNA, the CDR3 is TGTGCCAGCAGTTACTATTTCCGTGACAATGAGCAGTTCTTC. This sequence encodes CASSYYFRDNEQFF.

This clonotype has at least ten counts. At one of its ends the junction is not consistent with the germline gene, which may arise from a read error. The CDR3 loop reads CASSEGTSVVRQYF. As DNA, the CDR3 is TGTGCCAGCAGCGAAGGGACTAGCGTTGTCAGGCAGTACTTC. The chain is built from TRBV2 and TRBJ2-7, with 10 positions matching TRBD2. Germline CDR1 SNHLY, CDR2 FYNNEI. The length of the CDR3 is 14 residues.

This chain links TRBV19 with TRBJ2-6, with D possibly being TRBD1 (5 bases). The germline gives CDR1 LNHDA, CDR2 SQIVND (reference sequence). This CDR3 is 16 amino acids long. V was shortened by 5 bases and J by 3 bases, with 14 bases between the two germline ends. CDR3 in DNA: TGTGCCAGTAGTCGTCAGGGCGATAGTGGGGCCAACGTCCTGACTTTC. Translation: CASSRQGDSGANVLTF.

Ten or more counts support this clonotype. The chain joins TRBV5-4 to TRBJ2-2, with TRBD1 matching over 10 bases. The CDR3 has 15 residues. The germline CDR1 and CDR2 sequences are SGHNT and YYREEE (reference sequence). The ends lost 4 bases at V and 7 bases at J; junction bases unmatched: 7. In DNA form, the CDR3 reads TGTGCCAGCAGCCCGGACAGGGGGAGAGGCGGGGAGCTGTTTTTT. Its translation: CASSPDRGRGGELFF.

To note about this clonotype: This sequence may be a read error, since a much larger clone differs from it by one base. The rearrangement joins TRBV12-3 or TRBV12-4 to TRBJ2-1; possible D gene TRBD2, 6 bases. The better agreement between TRBJ2-5 and the DNA end casts doubt on the J call. This CDR3 region has 13 residues. The CDR3: CAGSLSGGKTQYF. The CDR3 DNA sequence: TGTGCCGGCAGTTTATCCGGGGGAAAGACCCAGTACTTC.

V is TRBV7-9 and J is TRBJ2-1, with TRBD2 identical over 16 bases. The germline gives CDR1 SEHNR, CDR2 FQNEAQ (reference sequence). This CDR3 is 18 amino acids long. Trimming cost V 5 bases and J 5 bases; bases outside gene matches: 9. In DNA, the CDR3 is TGTGCCAGCAGCCTAGGGACTAGCGGGGGGGCCCGGAACAATGAGCAGTTCTTC. This encodes CASSLGTSGGARNNEQFF.

The chain combines TRBV4-1 with TRBJ1-5, with 7 bases identical to TRBD1. CDR3 length: 17 amino acids. Germline V lookup: CDR1 MGHRA, CDR2 YSYEKL. V lost 4 bases and J lost 1; bases outside the gene matches: 10. DNA of the CDR3: TGCGCCAGCAGCCCAGGCCTAGGGGGCAGGAGCAATCAGCCCCAGCATTTT. This codes for CASSPGLGGRSNQPQHF.

This clonotype was detected only a few times. This rearrangement joins TRBV6-1 to TRBJ1-4; D uncertain. This CDR3 region has 14 residues. Trimming left V 6 bases short and J 8 bases short, with 16 bases between. Germline V gives CDR1 MNHNS, CDR2 SASEGT. In nucleotides, the CDR3 is TGTGCCAGCAGACCCCGGGAGAAGATAGAAAAACTGTTTTTT. This codes for CASRPREKIEKLFF.

This clonotype was picked up many times. V and J are TRBV6-1 and TRBJ2-7, with D unclear. The length of the CDR3 is 13 residues. Germline V gene data show CDR1 as MNHNS and CDR2 as SASEGT. The ends were cut back, 1 base at V and 2 bases at J, with 6 bases in the middle. CDR3 sequence: CASSEGSTYEQYF. CDR3 nucleotide sequence: TGTGCCAGCAGTGAAGGGTCGACCTACGAGCAGTACTTC.

This clonotype was found many times. The chain is built from TRBV2 and TRBJ1-2, with D hard to call. V gave up 8 bases and J gave up 2 bases, with 15 bases separating them. The CDR3 runs 14 residues. Germline CDR1 and CDR2: SNHLY and FYNNEI. CDR3 sequence reads: CASLRTYLNYGYTF. CDR3 coding DNA: TGTGCCAGCCTACGAACCTACCTAAACTATGGCTACACCTTC.

A word on this clonotype: Possible read error: a much larger clone is one base away. The V call is TRBV10-1, the J call TRBJ2-1, with TRBD1 identical over 10 bases. Germline CDR1 and CDR2: WNHNN and SYGVQD (reference sequence). This CDR3 spans 14 amino acids. After removal of 7 bases from V and 6 bases from J, the junction contained 6 bases not matched to a gene. Here the CDR3 reads CASKVGTGANEQFF. The CDR3 DNA sequence: TGCGCCAGCAAGGTCGGGACAGGGGCCAATGAGCAGTTCTTC.

The V gene is TRBV20-1, the J gene TRBJ2-1, with D hard to call. The J call may be wrong; the DNA end is better matched by TRBJ2-5. The V gene's germline CDR1 is DFQATT and CDR2 SNEGSKA (reference sequence). CDR3 size: 11 residues. CDR3 nucleotide sequence: TGCAGTGCTACTACCCAAGAGACCCAGTACTTC. Encoded protein: CSATTQETQYF.

J is TRBJ1-2 and V is TRBV7-2; 9 bases line up with TRBD1. J lost 6 bases, V lost 5 bases, and 13 bases had no gene match. CDR1 SGHTA and CDR2 FQGNSA come from the germline V gene. This CDR3 spans 16 amino acids. The CDR3 DNA reads as TGTGCCAGCAGCCAGCAGGATTTCGACAGGGGGAATGGCTACACCTTC. This codes for CASSQQDFDRGNGYTF.

This clonotype was counted many times. The V gene is TRBV7-9, the J gene TRBJ1-1, with D possibly being TRBD1 (6 bases). V was cut by 4 bases and J by 1 base, with 16 bases left in between. CDR1 SEHNR and CDR2 FQNEAQ come from the germline V gene (reference sequence). CDR3 size: 16 residues. CDR3 sequence reads: CASSSLQGQSNTEAFF. The CDR3, as DNA: TGTGCCAGCAGCTCTTTACAGGGTCAGTCGAACACTGAAGCTTTCTTT.

Only a few counts were recorded for this clonotype. The chain joins TRBV14 to TRBJ2-7; D gene unclear. CDR3 length equals 16 residues. The V gene lost 0 bases and the J gene lost 3 bases, with 15 bases spanning the gap. Germline-derived CDR1 and CDR2 are SGHDN and FVKESK. The CDR3 loop reads CASSQDSERDIYEQYF. The DNA for the CDR3 is TGTGCCAGCAGCCAAGATTCCGAGCGAGATATCTACGAGCAGTACTTC.

Ten or more counts support this clonotype. The chain couples TRBV20-1 to TRBJ2-7; 10 bases map to TRBD1. CDR3 size: 17 residues. Germline values: CDR1 DFQATT, CDR2 SNEGSKA (reference sequence). V shed 6 bases, J shed 3 bases, and the junction held 17 bases outside the gene matches. CDR3 coding DNA: TGCAGTGCCCGACAGGTAGGGACAGGGGCCGCAATCTACGAGCAGTACTTC. Translating gives CSARQVGTGAAIYEQYF.

Concerning this clonotype itself: A far larger clone is a single base away, which makes a read error likely. The chain recombines TRBV6-6 with TRBJ1-1; TRBD1 is a possible D gene (6 bases). Germline CDR1 is MNHNY and CDR2 is SVGAGI (reference sequence). This CDR3 region has 14 residues. The V and J ends lost 0 bases and 4 bases respectively, with 9 bases between them. The CDR3 nucleotides are TGTGCCAGCAGTTACTCGTCGGGGGCCACTGAAGCTTTCTTT. This sequence encodes CASSYSSGATEAFF.

In its sample, this clonotype was seen many times. The chain links TRBV3-1 to TRBJ2-7, with 8 bases lining up with TRBD1. CDR1 and CDR2 from the germline V gene are LGHDT and YNNKEL (reference sequence). The length of the CDR3 is 13 residues. After removal of 3 bases from V and 5 bases from J, the junction contained 3 bases not matched to a gene. The CDR3 DNA reads as TGTGCCAGCAGCCACAGGGGGCTCAACGAGCAGTACTTC. As protein: CASSHRGLNEQYF.

This chain connects TRBV12-3 or TRBV12-4 to TRBJ1-6, with a possible D match to TRBD1 (5 bases). Deletions cut 5 bases from V and 2 bases from J, with 13 bases between. The CDR3 runs to 16 residues. The CDR3 region is CASSPGGGTYNSPLHF. The CDR3 coding sequence is TGTGCCAGCAGTCCTGGGGGGGGGACCTATAATTCACCCCTCCACTTT.

The sample holds many counts of this clonotype. This chain links TRBV20-1 with TRBJ2-7; 10 bases line up with TRBD1. Germline-derived CDR1 and CDR2 are DFQATT and SNEGSKA (reference sequence). The CDR3 loop spans 15 amino acids. Losses at the gene ends were 1 base for V and 3 bases for J; bases not matched to a gene: 6. The DNA for the CDR3 is TGCAGTGCTAGAGCTATGGGACAGGGGAACTACGAGCAGTACTTC. Translated: CSARAMGQGNYEQYF.

This rearrangement joins TRBV19 to TRBJ2-2; D ambiguous. The CDR3 sequence is 16 residues long. From germline, CDR1 is LNHDA and CDR2 SQIVND (reference sequence). Trimming stripped 3 bases from V and 5 bases from J, with 16 bases between. The CDR3 DNA follows: TGTGCCAGTAGTATCCATGCTGGTTTAGCAACCGGGGAGCTGTTTTTT. Residues: CASSIHAGLATGELFF.